The next 25 T cell receptor beta chains were all read from a single sample in a study of post-analysis software for immune sequencing data. Their cognate antigens are unknown. Included in the TCR beta cDNA libraries were unique molecular identifiers. TCRdb recomputed calls from the PCR reads with MiXCR, one row per CDR3 protein. The sample gives 800,000 to 950,000 distinct CDR3 sequences, approximately 53% of which show up once; about 4.8% is in the top ten. Study observations and caveats: With TRBV5-6, TRBV5-1 and TRBV20-1 included, 4 to 6 TRBV segments were more frequent in patients than in controls.

Sequenced: blood. The receptor source for this set is a girl under 18 with multiple sclerosis.

A few counts support this clonotype. The chain uses TRBV7-2 and TRBJ2-7; 12 bases are shared with TRBD2. The germline CDR1 and CDR2 sequences are SGHTA and FQGNSA. The CDR3 is 18 amino acids. V dropped 5 bases and J dropped 4; count of bases not matched to a gene: 15. DNA for the CDR3: TGTGCCAGCAGCCTATTTGGCGCTAGCGGGGGGGCTAGGTACGAGCAGTACTTC. Protein: CASSLFGASGGARYEQYF.

This chain uses TRBV3-1 with TRBJ2-7; no clear D gene. Trimming pared 4 bases from V and 0 bases from J, leaving 13 bases between. The CDR3 contains 15 residues. Germline V lookup: CDR1 LGHDT, CDR2 YNNKEL (reference sequence). The CDR3 DNA follows: TGTGCCAGCAGCCCGAGCAGCCCCCGCTCCTACGAGCAGTACTTC. Translation gives CASSPSSPRSYEQYF.

This clonotype was picked up a small number of times. V usage is TRBV4-1 and J usage is TRBJ2-5; 7 nucleotides align to TRBD2. Unmatched junction bases numbered 12, after V lost 4 bases and J lost 4 bases. Germline V gives CDR1 MGHRA, CDR2 YSYEKL. The CDR3 totals 16 residues. CDR3 in DNA: TGCGCCAGCAGCCTTGGCGATAGCGGGCGGGGAGAGACCCAGTACTTC. It translates to CASSLGDSGRGETQYF.

CDR3: CASSLTRGTDYEQYF. In DNA form, the CDR3 reads TGTGCCAGCAGCTTAACGAGGGGAACGGACTACGAGCAGTACTTC. V and J are TRBV7-3 and TRBJ2-7; perhaps D is TRBD1 or TRBD2 (5 bases each). Per germline, CDR1 SGHTA and CDR2 FQGTGA. The length of the CDR3 is 15 residues. Between the trimmed V and J ends, which lost 0 bases and 3 bases, there was a span of 12 bases.

J is TRBJ2-1 and V is TRBV10-3; possibly TRBD2 for D (5 bases). V lost 4 bases to trimming and J lost 10 bases, with 11 bases between them. The CDR3 is made up of 12 amino acids. Germline CDR1 is ENHRY and CDR2 is SYGVKD. The CDR3 DNA follows: TGTGCCATCAGTGTGGAAGGCGGGGAGCAGTTCTTC. It codes for CAISVEGGEQFF.

This clonotype was observed a handful of times. This chain links TRBV7-3 with TRBJ2-1; D may be TRBD2 (6 bases). Germline CDR1 and CDR2: SGHTA and FQGTGA. The CDR3 spans 14 residues. Trimming removed 0 bases from V and 13 bases from J, with 16 bases in between. The CDR3 coding sequence is TGTGCCAGCAGCTTAACTCCTAGCGAGGGGACCCAGTTCTTC. It yields the protein CASSLTPSEGTQFF.

The CDR3 bases are TGCAGTGCTGACCGGGACAGCCCCTACGAGCAGTACTTC. This encodes CSADRDSPYEQYF. J is TRBJ2-7 and V is TRBV20-1; 7 positions match TRBD1. The CDR3 runs 13 residues. V was pared by 5 bases and J by 2 bases, with 6 bases of the junction left unmatched. Germline CDR1 DFQATT, CDR2 SNEGSKA (reference sequence).

V and J are TRBV3-1 and TRBJ2-7; D might be TRBD1 (5 bases). This CDR3 has 12 residues. The germline V and J ends were trimmed by 4 bases and 4 bases, with 8 bases remaining between them. Germline V gene data show CDR1 as LGHDT and CDR2 as YNNKEL (reference sequence). CDR3 sequence reads: CASSRQRYEQYF. The DNA for the CDR3 is TGTGCCAGCAGCCGACAGCGATACGAGCAGTACTTC.

For this clonotype: The junction differs from germline at one of its ends, possibly a read error. The chain combines TRBV12-3 or TRBV12-4 with TRBJ1-2; 7 nucleotides line up with TRBD1. The CDR3 length is 15 residues. The CDR3 DNA sequence: TGTGCCAGCAGTCCAACAGGGGCAAGAAGCTATGGCCACACCTTC. It codes for CASSPTGARSYGHTF.

This clonotype was counted a few times. The J gene is TRBJ1-2, the V gene TRBV5-1; possible D gene TRBD1, 5 bases. Trimming pared 4 bases from V and 6 bases from J, leaving 25 bases between. This CDR3 is 17 amino acids long. Germline assignment: CDR1 SGHRS and CDR2 YFSETQ. As DNA, the CDR3 is TGCGCCAGCAGCCCGGAACAGGTCTACAGCATCGAGAATGGCTACACCTTC. Its protein is CASSPEQVYSIENGYTF.

This rearrangement joins TRBV9 to TRBJ2-1; 7 bases map to TRBD1. Germline CDR1 is SGDLS and CDR2 is YYNGEE. CDR3 length: 13 residues. Germline trimming cut 6 bases from V and 3 bases from J; bases unmatched to any gene: 3. CDR3 residues: CASTGQDYNEQFF. The CDR3 bases are TGTGCCAGCACCGGACAGGACTACAATGAGCAGTTCTTC.

This clonotype was observed a few times. V usage is TRBV6-5 and J usage is TRBJ2-7; unclear D gene. The germline gives CDR1 MNHEY, CDR2 SVGAGI. Trimming stripped 6 bases from V and 0 bases from J, with 18 bases between. CDR3 length equals 16 residues. CDR3 sequence (DNA): TGTGCCAGCAGCCGCATTCATAGGACCGGCTCCTACGAGCAGTACTTC. It encodes CASSRIHRTGSYEQYF.

This clonotype was seen once. The chain combines TRBV3-1 with TRBJ2-3; TRBD2 matches 8 bases. Germline values: CDR1 LGHDT, CDR2 YNNKEL (reference sequence). Germline trimming cut 4 bases from V and 1 base from J; bases unmatched to any gene: 7. This CDR3 is built from 16 residues. In DNA, the CDR3 is TGTGCCAGCAGCCTGAGAGCAGCGGGAGGCACAGATACGCAGTATTTT. This translates into CASSLRAAGGTDTQYF.

This clonotype was seen a single time. CDR3 nucleotides: TGTGCCAGCAGCTCCCCCGGGTCCCAGTACTTC. It is translated as CASSSPGSQYF. This chain joins TRBV7-9 and TRBJ2-5; D gene uncertain. The V end was cut by 4 bases, the J end by 9 bases, with 9 bases between. This CDR3 has 11 amino acids. Per germline, CDR1 SEHNR and CDR2 FQNEAQ (reference sequence).

V and J are TRBV20-1 and TRBJ2-1; 8 nucleotides agree with TRBD2. The germline gives CDR1 DFQATT, CDR2 SNEGSKA (reference sequence). This CDR3 is 17 amino acids long. CDR3 in amino acids: CSTGGSLPLGSYNEQFF. In nucleotides, the CDR3 is TGCAGCACGGGAGGGTCGCTCCCCCTTGGCTCCTACAATGAGCAGTTCTTC.

The chain uses TRBV10-3 and TRBJ2-3; D is ambiguous. CDR1 is ENHRY and CDR2 is SYGVKD in the germline V gene. V was shortened by 3 bases and J by 6 bases, with 16 bases between the two germline ends. CDR3 length: 15 residues. CDR3: CAISDPGMRPDTQYF. The CDR3 DNA is TGTGCCATCAGTGACCCTGGGATGAGGCCGGATACGCAGTATTTT.

The chain links TRBV10-2 to TRBJ2-5; 9 nucleotides align to TRBD2. Germline V gene sequence: CDR1 WSHSY, CDR2 SAAADI. V lost 4 bases and J lost 5; bases outside the gene matches: 14. This CDR3 spans 17 amino acids. Written as DNA, the CDR3 is TGCGCCAGCAGTGTGTCTAGCGGGGACCTCGTGGGGGAGACCCAGTACTTC. Encoded protein: CASSVSSGDLVGETQYF.

This clonotype was recorded a few times. The V gene is TRBV5-1, the J gene TRBJ2-5, with TRBD2 matching 8 bases. This CDR3 is built from 14 residues. V lost 3 bases to trimming and J lost 5 bases; unmatched junction nucleotides: 6. Looked up from germline, CDR1 is SGHRS and CDR2 is YFSETQ. The CDR3 loop reads CASSWRTGGETQYF. The CDR3 DNA is TGCGCCAGCAGCTGGAGGACGGGAGGGGAGACCCAGTACTTC. The full variable domain, rest sourced from reference TRBV5-1 and TRBJ2-5, is KAGVTQTPRYLIKTRGQQVTLSCSPISGHRSVSWYQQTPGQGLQFLFEYFSETQRNKGNFPGRFSGRQFSNSRSEMNVSTLELGDSALYLCASSWRTGGETQYFGPGTRLLVL.

This clonotype has a single count. This chain joins TRBV14 and TRBJ2-1; D remains ambiguous. The germline gives CDR1 SGHDN, CDR2 FVKESK. The CDR3 consists of 14 residues. V lost 2 bases to trimming and J lost 3 bases, with 8 bases between them. The DNA of the CDR3 is TGTGCCAGCAGCCAAATGGCCGTCTACAATGAGCAGTTCTTC. Residues: CASSQMAVYNEQFF.

The CDR3 loop is CASSSPTGNGSLNTEAFF. The CDR3, as DNA: TGTGCCAGCAGCTCCCCGACAGGGAACGGGTCCCTTAACACTGAAGCTTTCTTT. The chain recombines TRBV7-9 with TRBJ1-1, with 7 bases lining up with TRBD1. This CDR3 has 18 residues. The V gene end was trimmed by 4 bases and the J gene end by 2 bases; junction bases not matched to a gene: 16. The germline V gene encodes CDR1 SEHNR and CDR2 FQNEAQ (reference sequence).

This rearrangement joins TRBV29-1 to TRBJ2-1; 8 bases are shared with TRBD2. CDR1 is SQVTM and CDR2 is ANQGSEA in the germline V gene. The CDR3 runs 14 residues. The V gene end was trimmed by 2 bases and the J gene end by 4 bases; junction bases not matched to a gene: 4. CDR3 sequence reads: CSVEPSGSYNEQFF. As DNA, the CDR3 is TGCAGCGTTGAACCCAGCGGGAGTTACAATGAGCAGTTCTTC.

This clonotype was seen only a few times. V usage is TRBV10-3 and J usage is TRBJ1-2; TRBD1 aligns across 9 bases. The CDR3 is 12 amino acids. The V and J ends lost 10 bases and 6 bases, in that order; junction bases with no gene match: 6. The germline CDR1 and CDR2 sequences are ENHRY and SYGVKD. The CDR3 bases are TGTGCCACCGAGGGACAGGGAAATGGCTACACCTTC. This gives the protein CATEGQGNGYTF.

This clonotype came up a few times. The chain combines TRBV4-1 with TRBJ2-1; 10 bases fit TRBD1. TRBJ2-7 matches the DNA end more closely, so the J call is doubtful. Germline CDR1 reads MGHRA; CDR2 reads YSYEKL. The CDR3 runs 14 residues. Written as DNA, the CDR3 is TGCGCCAGCAGCCAAGGGGGACAGGGGTCGGGGCAGTACTTC. Translated, it gives CASSQGGQGSGQYF.

The chain carries TRBV9 and TRBJ2-4; TRBD1 matches at 7 bases. The CDR3 extends over 14 amino acids. From germline, CDR1 is SGDLS and CDR2 YYNGEE. With 3 bases clipped from V and 13 bases from J, the junction kept 13 bases outside the gene matches. CDR3 nucleotide sequence: TGTGCCAGCAGCGCCCTTCCTCGGGACAGCCAGCAGTACTTC. It translates to CASSALPRDSQQYF.

This clonotype has more than one count but fewer than ten. V is TRBV6-2 or TRBV6-3 and J is TRBJ2-1; D unclear. Trimming took 2 bases from V and 4 from J, leaving 18 bases between them. Germline loops: CDR1 MNHEY, CDR2 SVGEGT. The length of the CDR3 is 17 residues. Written as DNA, the CDR3 is TGTGCCAGCAGTTACCCCATCAGCACCGGCTTTTACAATGAGCAGTTCTTC. It codes for CASSYPISTGFYNEQFF.